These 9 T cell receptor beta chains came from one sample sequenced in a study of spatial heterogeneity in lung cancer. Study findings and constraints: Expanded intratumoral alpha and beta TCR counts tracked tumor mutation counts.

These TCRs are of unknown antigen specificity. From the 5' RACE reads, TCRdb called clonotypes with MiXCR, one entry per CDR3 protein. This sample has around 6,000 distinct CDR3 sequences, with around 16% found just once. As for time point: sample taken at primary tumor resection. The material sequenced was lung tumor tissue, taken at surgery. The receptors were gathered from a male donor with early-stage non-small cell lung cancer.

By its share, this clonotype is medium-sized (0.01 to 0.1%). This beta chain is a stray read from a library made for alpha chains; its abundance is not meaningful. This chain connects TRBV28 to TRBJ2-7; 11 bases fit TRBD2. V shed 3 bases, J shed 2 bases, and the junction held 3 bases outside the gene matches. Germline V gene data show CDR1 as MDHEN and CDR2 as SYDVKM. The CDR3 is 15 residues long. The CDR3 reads CASSLGGLAAYEQYF. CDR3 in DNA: TGTGCCAGCAGTTTGGGGGGACTAGCGGCCTACGAGCAGTACTTC.

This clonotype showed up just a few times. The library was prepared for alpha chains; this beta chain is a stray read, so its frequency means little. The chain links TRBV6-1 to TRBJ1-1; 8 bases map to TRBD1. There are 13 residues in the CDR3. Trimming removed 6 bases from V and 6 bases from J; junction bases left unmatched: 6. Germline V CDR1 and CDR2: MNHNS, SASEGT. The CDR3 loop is CASSSRGRAEAFF. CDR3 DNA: TGTGCCAGCAGCTCCAGGGGGCGGGCTGAAGCTTTCTTT.

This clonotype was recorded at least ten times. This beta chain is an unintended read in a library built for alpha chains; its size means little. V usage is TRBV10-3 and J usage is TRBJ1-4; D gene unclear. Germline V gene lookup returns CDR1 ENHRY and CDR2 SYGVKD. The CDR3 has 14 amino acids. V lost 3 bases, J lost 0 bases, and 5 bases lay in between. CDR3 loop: CAISDGSTNEKLFF. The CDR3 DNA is TGTGCCATCAGTGACGGGTCAACTAATGAAAAACTGTTTTTT.

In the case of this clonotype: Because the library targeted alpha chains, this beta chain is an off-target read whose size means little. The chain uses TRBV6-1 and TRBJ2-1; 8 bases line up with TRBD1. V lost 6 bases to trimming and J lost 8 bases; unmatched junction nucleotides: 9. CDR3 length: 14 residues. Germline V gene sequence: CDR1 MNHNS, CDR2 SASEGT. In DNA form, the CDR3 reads TGTGCCAGCAGGCGGACAGGGACAACAGATGAGCAGTTCTTC. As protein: CASRRTGTTDEQFF.

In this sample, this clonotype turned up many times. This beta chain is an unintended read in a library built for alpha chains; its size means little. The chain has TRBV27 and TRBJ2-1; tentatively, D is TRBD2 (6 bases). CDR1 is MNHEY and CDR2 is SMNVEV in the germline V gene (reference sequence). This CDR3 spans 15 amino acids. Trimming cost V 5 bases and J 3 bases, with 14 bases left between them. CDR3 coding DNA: TGTGCCAGCAGTCCCCTGTCCGGGAGCTACAATGAGCAGTTCTTC. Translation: CASSPLSGSYNEQFF.

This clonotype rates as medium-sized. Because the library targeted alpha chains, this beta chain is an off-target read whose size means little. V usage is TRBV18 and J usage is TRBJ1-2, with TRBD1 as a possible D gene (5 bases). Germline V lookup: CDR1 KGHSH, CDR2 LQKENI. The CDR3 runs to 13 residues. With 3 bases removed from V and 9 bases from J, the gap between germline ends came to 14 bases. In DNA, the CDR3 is TGTGCCAGCTCACCGGTAGGAGGGGAACGCTACACCTTC. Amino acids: CASSPVGGERYTF.

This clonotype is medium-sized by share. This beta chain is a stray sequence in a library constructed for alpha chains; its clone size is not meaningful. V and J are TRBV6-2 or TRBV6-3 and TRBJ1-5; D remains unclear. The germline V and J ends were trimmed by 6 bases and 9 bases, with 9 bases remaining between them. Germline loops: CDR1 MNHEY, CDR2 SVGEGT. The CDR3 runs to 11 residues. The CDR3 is CASRVPGPQHF. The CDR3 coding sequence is TGTGCCAGCAGGGTCCCAGGGCCCCAGCATTTT.

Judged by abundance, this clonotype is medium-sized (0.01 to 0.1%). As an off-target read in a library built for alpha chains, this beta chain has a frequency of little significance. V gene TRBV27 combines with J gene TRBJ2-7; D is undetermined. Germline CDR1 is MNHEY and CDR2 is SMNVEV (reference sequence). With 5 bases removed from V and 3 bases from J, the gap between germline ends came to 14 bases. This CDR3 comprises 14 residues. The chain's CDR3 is CASSRTNTFYEQYF. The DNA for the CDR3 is TGTGCCAGCAGTCGTACCAACACGTTCTACGAGCAGTACTTC.

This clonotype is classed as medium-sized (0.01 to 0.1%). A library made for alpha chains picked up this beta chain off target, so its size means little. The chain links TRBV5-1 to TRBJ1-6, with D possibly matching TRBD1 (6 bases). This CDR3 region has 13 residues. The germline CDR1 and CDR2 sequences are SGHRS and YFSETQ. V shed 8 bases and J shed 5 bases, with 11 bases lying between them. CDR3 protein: CASRTEDNSPLHF. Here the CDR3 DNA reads TGCGCCAGTAGGACAGAGGATAATTCACCCCTCCACTTT.